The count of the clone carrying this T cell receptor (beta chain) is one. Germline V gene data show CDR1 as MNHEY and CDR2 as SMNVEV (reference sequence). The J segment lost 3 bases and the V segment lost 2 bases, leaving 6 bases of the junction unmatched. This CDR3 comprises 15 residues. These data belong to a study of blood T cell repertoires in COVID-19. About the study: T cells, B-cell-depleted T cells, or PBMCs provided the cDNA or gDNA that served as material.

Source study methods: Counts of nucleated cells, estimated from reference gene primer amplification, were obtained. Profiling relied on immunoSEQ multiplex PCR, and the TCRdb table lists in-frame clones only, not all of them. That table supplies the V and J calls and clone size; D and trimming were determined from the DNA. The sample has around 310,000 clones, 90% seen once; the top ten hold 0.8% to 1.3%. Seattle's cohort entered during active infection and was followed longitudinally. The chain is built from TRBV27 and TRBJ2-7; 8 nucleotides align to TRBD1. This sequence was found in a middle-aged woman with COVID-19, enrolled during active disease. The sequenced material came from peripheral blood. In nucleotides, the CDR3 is TGTGCCAGCAGTTTAGGGCAGGGGGCAATCTACGAGCAGTACTTC. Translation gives CASSLGQGAIYEQYF.